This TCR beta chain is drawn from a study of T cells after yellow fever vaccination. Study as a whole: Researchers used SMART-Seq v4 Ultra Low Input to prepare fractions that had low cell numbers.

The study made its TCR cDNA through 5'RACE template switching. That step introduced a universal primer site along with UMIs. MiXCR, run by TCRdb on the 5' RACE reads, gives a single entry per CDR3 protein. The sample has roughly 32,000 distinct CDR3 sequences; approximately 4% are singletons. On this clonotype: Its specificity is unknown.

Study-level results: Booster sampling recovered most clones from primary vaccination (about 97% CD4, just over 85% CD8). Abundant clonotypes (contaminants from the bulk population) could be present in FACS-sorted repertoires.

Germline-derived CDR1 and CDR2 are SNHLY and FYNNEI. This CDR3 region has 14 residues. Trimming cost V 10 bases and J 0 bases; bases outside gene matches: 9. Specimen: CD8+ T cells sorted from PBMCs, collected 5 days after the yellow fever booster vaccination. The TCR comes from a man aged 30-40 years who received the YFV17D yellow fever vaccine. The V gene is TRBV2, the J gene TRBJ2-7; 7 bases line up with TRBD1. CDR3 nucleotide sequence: TGTGCCACCGAGACAGGGACAAGCTCCTACGAGCAGTACTTC. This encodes CATETGTSSYEQYF.